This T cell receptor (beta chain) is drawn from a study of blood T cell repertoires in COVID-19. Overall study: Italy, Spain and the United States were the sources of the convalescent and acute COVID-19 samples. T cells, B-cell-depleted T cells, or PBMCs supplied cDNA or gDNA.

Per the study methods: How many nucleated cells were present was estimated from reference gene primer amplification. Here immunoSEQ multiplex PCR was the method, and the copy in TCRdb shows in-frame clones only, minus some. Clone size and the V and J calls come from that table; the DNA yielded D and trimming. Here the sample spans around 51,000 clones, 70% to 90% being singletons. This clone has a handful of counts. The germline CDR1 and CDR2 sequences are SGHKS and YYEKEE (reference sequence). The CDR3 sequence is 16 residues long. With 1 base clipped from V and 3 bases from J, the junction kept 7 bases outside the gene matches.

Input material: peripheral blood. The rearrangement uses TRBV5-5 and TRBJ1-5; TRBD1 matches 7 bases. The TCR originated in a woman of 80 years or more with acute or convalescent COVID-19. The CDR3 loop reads CASSLRTGATNQPQHF. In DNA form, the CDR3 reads TGTGCCAGCAGCTTGCGTACAGGGGCCACCAATCAGCCCCAGCATTTT.